Listed here is a single T cell receptor beta chain. The sample originates from a study of blood T cell repertoires in COVID-19. Study-level background: Specimens from acute and convalescent COVID-19 originated in the United States, Italy and Spain. PBMCs, B-cell-depleted T cells, or T cells were the source of the cDNA or gDNA that made up the material.

Per the authors' pipeline: Amplification from reference gene primers served as the basis for estimated nucleated cell counts. Libraries were prepared by immunoSEQ multiplex PCR; TCRdb keeps only in-frame clonotypes and omits some of them. V, J and clone size are taken as reported in that table, and D and trimming were inferred from the DNA itself. This table has about 160,000 clones, around 82% appearing once. The Seattle patients joined while their infection was active and were tracked longitudinally afterward. The CDR3 sequence is 12 residues long. This TCR came from a woman aged 40 to 50 with COVID-19, enrolled during active disease. J is TRBJ1-1 and V is TRBV12-2. TRBV12-2 is reported as a pseudogene. The material sequenced was peripheral blood. CDR3 nucleotides: TGTGCAAGTCGCTTACCTGGCGGTGAAGCTTTCTTT. It translates to CASRLPGGEAFF.